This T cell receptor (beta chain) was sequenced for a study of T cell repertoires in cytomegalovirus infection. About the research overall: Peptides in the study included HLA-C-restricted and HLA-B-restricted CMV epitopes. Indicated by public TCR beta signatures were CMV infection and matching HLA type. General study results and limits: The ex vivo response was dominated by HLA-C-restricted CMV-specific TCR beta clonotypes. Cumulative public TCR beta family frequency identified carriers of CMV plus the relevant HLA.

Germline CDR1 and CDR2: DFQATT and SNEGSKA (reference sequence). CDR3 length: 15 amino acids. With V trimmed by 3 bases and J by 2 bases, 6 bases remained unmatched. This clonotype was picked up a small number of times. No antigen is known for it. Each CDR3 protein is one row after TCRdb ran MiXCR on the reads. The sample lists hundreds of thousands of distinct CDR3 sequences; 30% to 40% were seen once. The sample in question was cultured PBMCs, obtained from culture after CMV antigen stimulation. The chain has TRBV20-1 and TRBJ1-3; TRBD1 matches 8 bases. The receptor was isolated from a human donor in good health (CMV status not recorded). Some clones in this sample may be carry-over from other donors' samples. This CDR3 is CSASLGQGTGNTIYF. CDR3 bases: TGCAGTGCTAGTCTCGGACAGGGAACTGGAAACACCATATATTTT.